Below, 31 T cell receptor beta chains from the same sample are listed, as sequenced in a study of blood T cells in healthy people across ages. A second PCR, run for 7 to 11 cycles, used a sample-barcoded 5' primer plus a J-beta primer mix. MiXCR, applied by TCRdb to the 5' RACE reads, yields one record per CDR3 protein. The table shows 1.5 million or so distinct CDR3 sequences, with approximately 43% occurring only once. The sequencing sample was made of blood. Receptors originate from a woman younger than 35 in good health.

This clonotype was counted only a few times. The chain links TRBV11-2 to TRBJ1-1; no clear D gene. There are 15 residues in the CDR3. In germline, CDR1 is SGHAT, CDR2 FQNNGV. V dropped 1 base and J dropped 4 bases, with 13 bases sitting between them. The CDR3 reads CASSLVSGHGTEAFF. In nucleotides, the CDR3 is TGTGCCAGCAGCTTAGTGTCGGGTCACGGCACTGAAGCTTTCTTT.

This clonotype was seen a handful of times. This rearrangement joins TRBV11-2 to TRBJ2-5; D remains ambiguous. The CDR3 length is 15 residues. V was shortened by 0 bases and J by 5 bases, with 13 bases between the two germline ends. Germline CDR1 reads SGHAT; CDR2 reads FQNNGV. In DNA, the CDR3 is TGTGCCAGCAGCTTAGAATGGTCCACTACGGAGACCCAGTACTTC. Protein: CASSLEWSTTETQYF.

The DNA for the CDR3 is TGTGCCAGCAGTTACAGGTCAGGGGCAACGGGCAATGAGCAGTTCTTC. Its translation: CASSYRSGATGNEQFF. The chain combines TRBV6-6 with TRBJ2-1, with D tentatively TRBD1 (6 bases). The CDR3 is made up of 16 amino acids. Deletions cut 2 bases from V and 6 bases from J, with 17 bases between. CDR1 and CDR2 from the germline V gene are MNHNY and SVGAGI (reference sequence).

The V and J genes are TRBV6-4 and TRBJ1-2; 10 bases agree with TRBD1. Germline CDR1 MRHNA, CDR2 SNTAGT. The CDR3 has 14 amino acids. The trim removed 3 bases at V and 7 bases at J, leaving 5 bases unmatched. CDR3 loop: CASSERTGGFGYTF. In DNA form, the CDR3 reads TGTGCCAGCAGTGAAAGGACAGGGGGATTTGGCTACACCTTC.

The rearrangement links TRBV10-3 to TRBJ2-7; D possibly corresponds to TRBD2 (6 bases). The CDR3 covers 17 residues. In germline, CDR1 is ENHRY, CDR2 SYGVKD. With 0 bases removed from V and 0 bases from J, the gap between germline ends came to 15 bases. The CDR3 DNA reads as TGTGCCATCAGTGAGTCGGGGAGCGGGCGAATCTCCTACGAGCAGTACTTC. Amino acid sequence: CAISESGSGRISYEQYF.

The chain has TRBV27 and TRBJ2-7; D uncertain. The CDR3 is 13 amino acids. Trimming cost V 8 bases and J 0 bases, with 11 bases left between them. Per the germline V gene, CDR1 is MNHEY and CDR2 is SMNVEV (reference sequence). The CDR3 bases are TGTGCCAGCTGTCCCACTTCCTCCTACGAGCAGTACTTC. It is translated as CASCPTSSYEQYF.

V is TRBV7-9 and J is TRBJ1-4, with a tentative D call TRBD1 (6 bases). Per the germline V gene, CDR1 is SEHNR and CDR2 is FQNEAQ (reference sequence). V was cut by 0 bases and J by 5 bases, with 7 bases left in between. The length of the CDR3 is 14 residues. The CDR3 coding sequence is TGTGCCAGCAGCTTAGCACAGGGAAATGAAAAACTGTTTTTT. Translation gives CASSLAQGNEKLFF.

The chain links TRBV3-1 to TRBJ1-1; D not certain. This CDR3 region has 14 residues. Germline V gene data show CDR1 as LGHDT and CDR2 as YNNKEL (reference sequence). V dropped 7 bases and J dropped 1 base, with 13 bases sitting between them. This CDR3 is CASNPGGANTEAFF. CDR3 sequence (DNA): TGTGCCAGCAACCCGGGCGGTGCGAACACTGAAGCTTTCTTT. The full variable domain, rest sourced from reference TRBV3-1 and TRBJ1-1, is DTAVSQTPKYLVTQMGNDKSIKCEQNLGHDTMYWYKQDSKKFLKIMFSYNNKELIINETVPNRFSPKSPDKAHLNLHINSLELGDSAVYFCASNPGGANTEAFFGQGTRLTVV.

The chain is built from TRBV30 and TRBJ2-2; D is unclear. This CDR3 is built from 14 residues. With 8 bases removed from V and 0 bases from J, the gap between germline ends came to 13 bases. Germline CDR1 and CDR2: GTSNPN and SVGIG (reference sequence). CDR3: CARPDPANTGELFF. The CDR3 DNA reads TGTGCCCGACCGGACCCGGCGAACACCGGGGAGCTGTTTTTT.

This rearrangement joins TRBV29-1 to TRBJ1-2; a weak D match, TRBD1 (5 bases). Trimming pared 4 bases from V and 4 bases from J, leaving 16 bases between. The germline gives CDR1 SQVTM, CDR2 ANQGSEA. The CDR3 has 14 residues. As DNA, the CDR3 is TGCAGCGTTGGGTTGGGGCAGGGCGGCTATGGCTACACCTTC. Residues: CSVGLGQGGYGYTF.

This rearrangement joins TRBV5-5 to TRBJ2-7, with D tentatively TRBD2 (7 bases). This CDR3 spans 13 amino acids. From germline, CDR1 is SGHKS and CDR2 YYEKEE (reference sequence). Trimming shortened V by 4 bases and J by 5 bases, and 13 bases separated the two germline ends. The CDR3 region has the DNA TGTGCCAGCAGCCGGGGGGCGTTTCACGAGCAGTACTTC. Translated, it gives CASSRGAFHEQYF.

This clonotype was counted at least ten times. V gene TRBV6-5 combines with J gene TRBJ2-3, with D perhaps TRBD1 (6 bases). The length of the CDR3 is 15 residues. V was trimmed by 6 bases and J by 0 bases, leaving 13 bases between them. Germline V gene lookup returns CDR1 MNHEY and CDR2 SVGAGI. CDR3 sequence reads: CASRLTGHSTDTQYF. As DNA, the CDR3 is TGTGCCAGCAGATTGACAGGACATAGCACAGATACGCAGTATTTT.

This clonotype appeared a few times. The chain recombines TRBV29-1 with TRBJ2-5; TRBD1 might be the D (6 bases). Germline V gene sequence: CDR1 SQVTM, CDR2 ANQGSEA. The CDR3 spans 16 residues. Trimming took 1 base from V and 0 from J, leaving 15 bases between them. The CDR3 nucleotides are TGCAGCGTTGAAGTGGGCGAGGGGGTGAACCAAGAGACCCAGTACTTC. It is translated as CSVEVGEGVNQETQYF.

The rearrangement joins TRBV7-8 to TRBJ2-3; the D is unclear. V shed 5 bases and J shed 3 bases, with 12 bases lying between them. Per germline, CDR1 SGHVS and CDR2 FQNEAQ. There are 14 residues in the CDR3. The CDR3 spells CASSPQTQTDTQYF. The DNA for the CDR3 is TGTGCCAGCAGCCCTCAGACCCAGACAGATACGCAGTATTTT.

In the case of this clonotype: One end of the junction does not line up with germline, which may come from a read error. The genes are TRBV20-1 and TRBJ1-5, with D possibly being TRBD1 (5 bases). The germline V gene has CDR1 DFQATT and CDR2 SNEGSKA (reference sequence). The CDR3 is 14 amino acids. Written as DNA, the CDR3 is TGTAGTGCTAGAGATCGAACAGGACCCATAGCCCAGCATTTT. Translation: CSARDRTGPIAQHF.

V usage is TRBV4-1 and J usage is TRBJ2-1, with 10 bases aligning to TRBD2. Germline V gene sequence: CDR1 MGHRA, CDR2 YSYEKL. Losses at the gene ends were 6 bases for V and 3 bases for J; bases not matched to a gene: 5. This CDR3 is 15 amino acids long. Written as DNA, the CDR3 is TGCGCCAGCAGACCTAGCGGGAGATTCTACAATGAGCAGTTCTTC. Translated, it gives CASRPSGRFYNEQFF.

The J gene is TRBJ2-5, the V gene TRBV6-6; weak D call: TRBD2 (5 bases). Germline CDR1 MNHNY, CDR2 SVGAGI (reference sequence). Trimming pared 7 bases from V and 11 bases from J, leaving 17 bases between. The CDR3 is made up of 12 amino acids. CDR3 residues: CASTSGGHEQYF. Written as DNA, the CDR3 is TGTGCCAGCACCAGTGGAGGTCATGAGCAGTACTTC.

The CDR3 nucleotides read TGTGCCAGTACCGTATATTTTCGGGACAGTCTGGGTGATCAGCCCCAGCATTTT. Residues: CASTVYFRDSLGDQPQHF. The J gene is TRBJ1-5, the V gene TRBV19; 7 bases line up with TRBD1. CDR3 length: 18 amino acids. The V segment lost 7 bases and the J segment 5 bases; nucleotides outside the gene matches: 20. CDR1 and CDR2 from the germline V gene are LNHDA and SQIVND (reference sequence).

This clonotype was seen just once. The chain couples TRBV15 to TRBJ1-5; D remains unclear. Per germline, CDR1 LNHNV and CDR2 YYDKDF (reference sequence). The V gene lost 3 bases and the J gene lost 7 bases, with 7 bases spanning the gap. This CDR3 region has 12 residues. For the CDR3, the DNA is TGTGCCACCAGCAGCTCCAGGCAGCCCCAGCATTTT. Encoded protein: CATSSSRQPQHF.

This clonotype was observed at least ten times. The chain carries TRBV29-1 and TRBJ2-2, with D hard to call. The V end was cut by 6 bases, the J end by 3 bases, with 17 bases between. CDR1 and CDR2 from the germline V gene are SQVTM and ANQGSEA. The CDR3 is 15 residues long. CDR3 in amino acids: CSVPRMGFDTGELFF. Written as DNA, the CDR3 is TGCAGCGTCCCTCGGATGGGGTTTGACACCGGGGAGCTGTTTTTT.

This chain uses TRBV28 with TRBJ2-1; 10 nucleotides agree with TRBD2. The V and J ends lost 5 bases and 5 bases, in that order; junction bases with no gene match: 9. This CDR3 is built from 16 residues. Germline V gives CDR1 MDHEN, CDR2 SYDVKM. CDR3 bases: TGTGCCAGCAGTGATCCTAGCGGGAGAGCGAACAATGAGCAGTTCTTC. Translated: CASSDPSGRANNEQFF.

The gene calls are TRBV4-3 and TRBJ2-5; 8 nucleotides match TRBD2. The CDR3 runs to 18 residues. The germline V gene has CDR1 LGHNA and CDR2 YSLEER. The V and J ends lost 0 bases and 11 bases, in that order; junction bases with no gene match: 20. CDR3 region: CASSQDTSAGGGYNEQYF. DNA for the CDR3: TGCGCCAGCAGCCAAGATACGTCTGCGGGAGGAGGCTACAATGAGCAGTACTTC.

This clonotype was detected ten times or more. The chain combines TRBV13 with TRBJ1-5; weak D call: TRBD1 (5 bases). The germline V gene encodes CDR1 PRHDT and CDR2 FYEKMQ (reference sequence). Trimming took off 0 bases at V and 3 bases at J, with 6 bases between the two ends. The CDR3 loop spans 14 amino acids. CDR3 amino acids: CASSLGGDNQPQHF. For the CDR3, the DNA is TGTGCCAGCAGCTTAGGAGGGGACAATCAGCCCCAGCATTTT.

The chain employs TRBV2 and TRBJ1-1; the D is unclear. The CDR3 contains 14 residues. Between the trimmed V and J ends, which lost 6 bases and 3 bases, there was a span of 14 bases. Germline V gene data show CDR1 as SNHLY and CDR2 as FYNNEI. CDR3 sequence: CASRVAYKDTEAFF. The CDR3 DNA follows: TGTGCCAGCAGGGTAGCCTACAAGGACACTGAAGCTTTCTTT.

The chain links TRBV6-2 or TRBV6-3 to TRBJ2-3, with TRBD1 matching over 8 bases. The V segment lost 6 bases and the J segment 2 bases; nucleotides outside the gene matches: 4. Germline CDR1 MNHEY, CDR2 SVGEGT. The CDR3 is made up of 14 amino acids. The CDR3 DNA sequence: TGTGCCAGCAGGCAGACAGGGGACACAGATACGCAGTATTTT. Translating it yields CASRQTGDTDTQYF.

CDR3 DNA sequence: TGCGCCAGCAGCCGAGGGACTTTCATTTCAGGCGAGCAGTACTTC. It encodes CASSRGTFISGEQYF. The chain carries TRBV4-1 and TRBJ2-7, with D tentatively TRBD2 (6 bases). The CDR3 has 15 residues. Germline CDR1 reads MGHRA; CDR2 reads YSYEKL. The ends were cut back, 4 bases at V and 6 bases at J, with 19 bases in the middle.

Concerning this clonotype itself: One end of the junction fails to match germline, which may point to a read error. The V and J genes are TRBV27 and TRBJ2-1; TRBD1 agrees at 7 bases. This CDR3 has 16 amino acids. In germline, CDR1 is MNHEY, CDR2 SMNVEV (reference sequence). CDR3 in amino acids: CARSLSGQGAYNEQFF. The CDR3 DNA reads TGTGCCAGAAGTTTATCGGGGCAGGGGGCCTACAATGAGCAGTTCTTC.

This clonotype was detected only a few times. The V call is TRBV20-1, the J call TRBJ1-1, with a possible D match to TRBD1 (5 bases). The CDR3 runs 13 residues. Germline CDR1 DFQATT, CDR2 SNEGSKA (reference sequence). V was shortened by 3 bases and J by 1 base, with 9 bases between the two germline ends. The CDR3 sequence: CSARGRWNTEAFF. The DNA of the CDR3 is TGCAGTGCTAGGGGACGGTGGAACACTGAAGCTTTCTTT.

This clonotype was observed a few times. The chain employs TRBV5-4 and TRBJ2-3, with a weak D call TRBD2 (6 bases). CDR1 SGHNT and CDR2 YYREEE come from the germline V gene (reference sequence). V dropped 0 bases and J dropped 0 bases, with 14 bases sitting between them. This CDR3 comprises 17 residues. The CDR3 protein is CASSLAESGGSTDTQYF. CDR3 sequence (DNA): TGTGCCAGCAGCTTGGCTGAGTCCGGGGGAAGCACAGATACGCAGTATTTT.

The chain joins TRBV27 to TRBJ2-1; 7 bases match TRBD1. Near its end, the DNA agrees better with TRBJ2-7, so the J call may be wrong. Germline V CDR1 and CDR2: MNHEY, SMNVEV (reference sequence). The CDR3 is made up of 14 amino acids. The CDR3 sequence: CASSGRQGYNEQYF. The CDR3, as DNA: TGTGCCAGCAGTGGCCGACAGGGTTACAATGAGCAGTACTTC.

V and J are TRBV20-1 and TRBJ2-7, with 7 bases identical to TRBD2. CDR1 DFQATT and CDR2 SNEGSKA come from the germline V gene (reference sequence). V shed 3 bases and J 6 bases; nucleotides not matched to a gene: 11. The CDR3 spans 14 residues. The CDR3 DNA follows: TGCAGTGCTAGTCCCACTAGCGTGGATCGCGAGCAGTACTTC. Residues: CSASPTSVDREQYF.